This T cell receptor (beta chain) was recovered during a study of blood T cell repertoires in COVID-19. Study background: T cells, B-cell-depleted T cells, or PBMCs provided the cDNA or gDNA that served as material.

Original analysis: How many nucleated cells were present was estimated from reference gene primer amplification. The data were produced by immunoSEQ multiplex PCR, yet TCRdb's version contains in-frame clones alone and is incomplete. The V and J calls and clone size come from that table; D and trimming were worked out from the DNA. The repertoire holds about 140,000 clones, with about 88% as singletons. This CDR3 has 15 residues. Germline V CDR1 and CDR2: SGHDT, YYEEEE. V was pared by 0 bases and J by 7 bases, with 13 bases between. Sequenced material: peripheral blood. This sequence was found in a man in his forties or fifties with active or convalescent COVID-19. The V gene is TRBV5-6, the J gene TRBJ1-4; D may be TRBD1 (6 bases). CDR3 coding DNA: TGTGCCAGCAGCTTGGGGTTTATAGGGGGTGAAAAACTGTTTTTT. Its protein product is CASSLGFIGGEKLFF.